This T cell receptor beta chain was sequenced in a study of Ad26.COV2.S vaccination and SARS-CoV-2 variants. Study information: The COV1001 Ad26.COV2.S trial arm included the donor.

The treatment was: 15 to 20 received Ad26.COV2.S at low or high dose, single or two shots; several received placebo; per-sample allocation not given. All samples were drawn on day 63, counting from the first vaccine or placebo injection. The sample came from a Boston adult aged 18-55 years. This CDR3 is 15 amino acids long. Trimming at V came to 5 bases and at J to 4 bases, leaving 7 bases not matched to a gene. From germline, CDR1 is SEHNR and CDR2 FQNEAQ (reference sequence). Data came from immunoSEQ multiplex PCR; TCRdb stores just in-frame clones and leaves some out. The table shows roughly 350,000 clones, with 80% to 90% occurring only once. In regard to this clone: The target antigen is unknown.

Points from the study as a whole: Vaccine recipients posted higher spike-specific TCR breadth than their placebo counterparts.

The TCR comes from a person aged 18-60 years who received the Ad26.COV2.S COVID-19 vaccine or a placebo. This material consisted of peripheral blood, taken in a trial of Ad26.COV2.S vaccine versus placebo. The V and J genes are TRBV7-9 and TRBJ2-1, with 8 bases lining up with TRBD2. The CDR3 here is CASSPGRGAYNEQFF. CDR3 nucleotides: TGTGCCAGCAGCCCCGGGAGGGGCGCGTACAATGAGCAGTTCTTC.